The clone carrying this T cell receptor (beta chain) was found once. These data are taken from a study of regulatory and conventional T cells in RAG deficiency. Blood CD4+ CD25-low CD127-high conventional T cells supplied the genomic DNA template. V shed 0 bases and J 7 bases; nucleotides not matched to a gene: 10. The length of the CDR3 is 18 residues. CDR1 is SGHRS and CDR2 is YFSETQ in the germline V gene. Some clones are missing from TCRdb's copy, which holds only in-frame ones; the method was immunoSEQ multiplex PCR. This table has 21,000 or so clones, about 92% appearing once. The same sample was also studied in work on regulatory T cells. That study reports: Amplification used 52 TRBV primers and 13 TRBJ primers.

The sequence was obtained from a human donor in good health. The rearrangement uses TRBV5-1 and TRBJ2-1; 13 positions agree with TRBD2. Sequencing input: CD4+ T cells sorted from blood. The CDR3 coding sequence is TGCGCCAGCAGCTTGGGGGGACTAGCGGGGCCCGATCAGAATGAGCAGTTCTTC. Translation gives CASSLGGLAGPDQNEQFF.